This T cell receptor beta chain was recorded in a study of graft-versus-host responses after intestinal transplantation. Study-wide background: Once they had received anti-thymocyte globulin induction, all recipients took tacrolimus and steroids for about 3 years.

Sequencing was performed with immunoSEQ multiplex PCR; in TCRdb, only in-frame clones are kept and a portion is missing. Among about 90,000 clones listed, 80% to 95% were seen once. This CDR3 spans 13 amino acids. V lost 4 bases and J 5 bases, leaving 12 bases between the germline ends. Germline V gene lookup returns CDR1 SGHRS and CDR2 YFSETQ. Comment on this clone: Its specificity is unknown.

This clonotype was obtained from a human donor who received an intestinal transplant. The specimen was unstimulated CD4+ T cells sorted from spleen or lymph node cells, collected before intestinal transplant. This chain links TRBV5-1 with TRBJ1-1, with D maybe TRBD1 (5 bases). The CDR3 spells CASSPVDNTEAFF. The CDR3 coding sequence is TGCGCCAGCAGCCCAGTGGACAATACTGAAGCTTTCTTT.